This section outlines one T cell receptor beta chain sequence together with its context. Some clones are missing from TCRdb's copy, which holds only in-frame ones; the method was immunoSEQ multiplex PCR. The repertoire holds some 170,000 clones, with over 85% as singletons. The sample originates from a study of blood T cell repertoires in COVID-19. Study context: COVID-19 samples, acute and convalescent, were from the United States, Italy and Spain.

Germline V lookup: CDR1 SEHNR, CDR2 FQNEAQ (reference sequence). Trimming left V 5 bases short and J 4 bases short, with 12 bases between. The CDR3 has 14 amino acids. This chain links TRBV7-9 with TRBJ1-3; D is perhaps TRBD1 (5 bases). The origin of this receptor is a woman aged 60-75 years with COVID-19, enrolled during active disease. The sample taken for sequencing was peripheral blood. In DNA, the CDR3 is TGTGCCAGCAGCCGTAGGGGAAGAGGAAACACCATATATTTT. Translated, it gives CASSRRGRGNTIYF.